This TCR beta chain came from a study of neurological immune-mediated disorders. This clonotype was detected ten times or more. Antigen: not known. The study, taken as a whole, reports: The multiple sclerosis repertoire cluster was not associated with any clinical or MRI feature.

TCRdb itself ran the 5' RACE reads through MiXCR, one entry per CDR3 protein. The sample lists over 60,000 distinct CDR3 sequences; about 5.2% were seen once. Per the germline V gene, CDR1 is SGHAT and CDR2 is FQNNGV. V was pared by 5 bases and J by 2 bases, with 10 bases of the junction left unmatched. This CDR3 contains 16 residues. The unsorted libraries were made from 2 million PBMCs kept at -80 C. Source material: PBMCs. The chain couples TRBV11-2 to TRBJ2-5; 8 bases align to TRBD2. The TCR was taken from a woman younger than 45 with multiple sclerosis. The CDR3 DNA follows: TGTGCCAGCAGCCTTGTAGCGGGGAAAGATCAAGAGACCCAGTACTTC. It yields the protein CASSLVAGKDQETQYF.